This T cell receptor beta chain was recorded in a study of T cell responses to AZD1222 COVID-19 vaccine. Study findings and constraints: Donors were chiefly white British, with a greater number of females, and clonal diversity was perhaps underestimated. The reported proportion of spike-specific TCRs targeting unmutated variant regions was nearly half.

Some clones are missing from TCRdb's copy, which holds only in-frame ones; the method was immunoSEQ multiplex PCR. The sample contains about 170,000 clones, about 83% of which appear only once. Second-dose timings of about 4 or about 12 weeks were pooled. To note about this clone: As yet, its antigen is unknown.

The CDR3 covers 16 residues. The germline gives CDR1 MNHEY, CDR2 SMNVEV (reference sequence). The junction had 11 bases not matched to a gene; V was cut back by 7 bases and J by 4 bases. The sample consisted of peripheral blood, taken 28 days after the second AZD1222 dose. The J gene is TRBJ1-5, the V gene TRBV27; 9 bases align to TRBD1. This clonotype originated in an adult who received the AZD1222 COVID-19 vaccine. CDR3 region: CASIPRDRENNQPQHF. The CDR3 DNA is TGTGCCAGCATTCCGCGGGACAGGGAAAATAATCAGCCCCAGCATTTT.